Listed below are T cell receptor beta chains from one sample, sequenced in a study of cytomegalovirus exposure and HLA in healthy donors. The data were produced by immunoSEQ multiplex PCR, yet TCRdb's version contains in-frame clones alone and is incomplete. The top ten hold about 4.5% of the sample, which has about 150,000 clones, around 75% seen once. The sample taken for sequencing was PBMCs. These receptors all come from a man between 60 and 75 years old in good health and CMV-seronegative. CDR3s include the opening cysteine and the closing phenylalanine or tryptophan. The D gene is left open where the match is weak. Size is stated for part of the rows, as once, few or many counts, or as a class when the clone is expanded.

clone_size j_call d_call v_call cdr3_aa cdr3_nt
NA TRBJ1-2 NA TRBV27 CASSYDQGVNYGYTF TGTGCCAGCAGTTACGACCAAGGGGTGAACTATGGCTACACCTTC
NA TRBJ1-6 NA TRBV18 CASVRSYNSPLHF TGTGCCAGCGTCCGCTCCTATAATTCACCCCTCCACTTT
NA TRBJ2-7 NA TRBV28 CASSLDSTYEQYF TGTGCCAGCAGTTTGGACTCAACCTACGAGCAGTACTTC
few TRBJ2-7 TRBD2 TRBV5-5 CASSLIAGGTHEQYF TGTGCCAGCAGCTTGATAGCGGGAGGTACCCACGAGCAGTACTTC
once TRBJ1-1 NA TRBV29-1 CSVVGGVRTEAFF TGCAGCGTTGTAGGCGGCGTGCGCACTGAAGCTTTCTTT
NA TRBJ1-6 TRBD1 TRBV10-2 CASGNRGNSPLHF TGCGCCAGCGGGAACAGGGGAAATTCACCCCTCCACTTT
NA TRBJ2-1 NA TRBV7-9 CASSLGMPSRDHEQFF TGTGCCAGCAGCTTAGGAATGCCTAGTAGAGATCATGAGCAGTTCTTC
NA TRBJ1-4 NA TRBV7-6 CASSLSRRNEKLFF TGTGCCAGCAGCTTAAGTCGCCGGAATGAAAAACTGTTTTTT
NA TRBJ1-2 NA TRBV4-1 CASSLSGTNARYGYTF TGCGCCAGCAGCCTAAGTGGGACTAACGCTAGGTATGGCTACACCTTC
NA TRBJ1-1 NA TRBV14 CASSQEYGGNTEAFF TGTGCCAGCAGCCAAGAATACGGGGGTAACACTGAAGCTTTCTTT